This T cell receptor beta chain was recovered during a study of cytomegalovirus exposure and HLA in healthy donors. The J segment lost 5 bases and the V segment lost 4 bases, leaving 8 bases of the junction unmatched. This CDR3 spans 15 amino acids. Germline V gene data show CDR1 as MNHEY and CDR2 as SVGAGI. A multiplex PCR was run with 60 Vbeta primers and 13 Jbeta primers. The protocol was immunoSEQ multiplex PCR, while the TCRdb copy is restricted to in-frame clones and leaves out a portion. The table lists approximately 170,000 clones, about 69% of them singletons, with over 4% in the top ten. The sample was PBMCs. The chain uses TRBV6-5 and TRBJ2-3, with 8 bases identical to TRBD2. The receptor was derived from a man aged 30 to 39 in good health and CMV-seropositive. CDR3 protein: CASSSSDGGGDTQYF. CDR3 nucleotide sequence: TGTGCCAGCAGTTCATCGGACGGGGGGGGAGATACGCAGTATTTT.